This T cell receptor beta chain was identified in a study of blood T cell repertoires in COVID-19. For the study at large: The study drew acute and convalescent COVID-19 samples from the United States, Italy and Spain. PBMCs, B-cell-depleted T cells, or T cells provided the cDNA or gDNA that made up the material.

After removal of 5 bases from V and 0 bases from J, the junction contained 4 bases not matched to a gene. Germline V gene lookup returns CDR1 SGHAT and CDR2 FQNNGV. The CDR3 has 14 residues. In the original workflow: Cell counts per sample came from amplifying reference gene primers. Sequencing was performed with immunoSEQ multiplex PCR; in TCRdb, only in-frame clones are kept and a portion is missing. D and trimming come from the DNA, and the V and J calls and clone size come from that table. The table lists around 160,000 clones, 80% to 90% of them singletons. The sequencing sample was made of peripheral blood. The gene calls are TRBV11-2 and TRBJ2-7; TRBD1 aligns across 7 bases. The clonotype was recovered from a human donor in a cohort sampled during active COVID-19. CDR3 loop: CASSLGDSSYEQYF. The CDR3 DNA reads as TGTGCCAGCAGCCTCGGGGACAGCTCCTACGAGCAGTACTTC. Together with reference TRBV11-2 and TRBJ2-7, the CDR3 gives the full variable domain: EAGVAQSPRYKIIEKRQSVAFWCNPISGHATLYWYQQILGQGPKLLIQFQNNGVVDDSQLPKDRFSAERLKGVDSTLKIQPAKLEDSAVYLCASSLGDSSYEQYFGPGTRLTVT.